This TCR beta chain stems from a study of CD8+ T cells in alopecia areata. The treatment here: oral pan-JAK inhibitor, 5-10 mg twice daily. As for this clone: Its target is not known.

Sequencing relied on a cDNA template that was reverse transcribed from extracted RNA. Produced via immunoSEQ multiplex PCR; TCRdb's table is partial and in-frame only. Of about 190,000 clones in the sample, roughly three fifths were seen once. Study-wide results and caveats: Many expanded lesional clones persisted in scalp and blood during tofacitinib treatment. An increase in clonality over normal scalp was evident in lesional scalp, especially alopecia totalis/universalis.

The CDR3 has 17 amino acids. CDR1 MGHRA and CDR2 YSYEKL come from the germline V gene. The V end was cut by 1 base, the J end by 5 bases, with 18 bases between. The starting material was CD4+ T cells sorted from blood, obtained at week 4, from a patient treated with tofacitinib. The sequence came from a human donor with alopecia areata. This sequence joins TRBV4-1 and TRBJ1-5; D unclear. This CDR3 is CASSQVPPTEPYQPQHF. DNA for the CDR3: TGCGCCAGCAGCCAAGTACCTCCAACAGAGCCCTATCAGCCCCAGCATTTT.